This T cell receptor beta chain was captured by sequencing in a study of prognosis after radiotherapy for stage I lung cancer. Two-round multiplex PCR amplified TCR beta CDR3 from genomic DNA. The first PCR round targeted every TRBV and TRBJ gene with specific primers. Each CDR3 protein gets one entry after TCRdb re-called the multiplex PCR reads with MiXCR. Here the sample spans 14,000 or so distinct CDR3 sequences, around 40% being singletons. This clonotype has ten or more counts. The sample was PBMCs, taken before or after stereotactic body radiation therapy (not recorded which). This receptor was taken from a donor older than 45 with non-small cell lung cancer.

The CDR3 region is CATSRDQGQPREKLFF. CDR3 DNA sequence: TGTGCCACCAGCAGAGATCAGGGGCAACCCAGGGAAAAACTGTTTTTT. The V gene is TRBV15, the J gene TRBJ1-4; the D gene is possibly TRBD1 (6 bases). V lost 0 bases and J lost 8, with 16 bases in between. CDR1 and CDR2 (germline): LNHNV, YYDKDF (reference sequence). The CDR3 is 16 amino acids.